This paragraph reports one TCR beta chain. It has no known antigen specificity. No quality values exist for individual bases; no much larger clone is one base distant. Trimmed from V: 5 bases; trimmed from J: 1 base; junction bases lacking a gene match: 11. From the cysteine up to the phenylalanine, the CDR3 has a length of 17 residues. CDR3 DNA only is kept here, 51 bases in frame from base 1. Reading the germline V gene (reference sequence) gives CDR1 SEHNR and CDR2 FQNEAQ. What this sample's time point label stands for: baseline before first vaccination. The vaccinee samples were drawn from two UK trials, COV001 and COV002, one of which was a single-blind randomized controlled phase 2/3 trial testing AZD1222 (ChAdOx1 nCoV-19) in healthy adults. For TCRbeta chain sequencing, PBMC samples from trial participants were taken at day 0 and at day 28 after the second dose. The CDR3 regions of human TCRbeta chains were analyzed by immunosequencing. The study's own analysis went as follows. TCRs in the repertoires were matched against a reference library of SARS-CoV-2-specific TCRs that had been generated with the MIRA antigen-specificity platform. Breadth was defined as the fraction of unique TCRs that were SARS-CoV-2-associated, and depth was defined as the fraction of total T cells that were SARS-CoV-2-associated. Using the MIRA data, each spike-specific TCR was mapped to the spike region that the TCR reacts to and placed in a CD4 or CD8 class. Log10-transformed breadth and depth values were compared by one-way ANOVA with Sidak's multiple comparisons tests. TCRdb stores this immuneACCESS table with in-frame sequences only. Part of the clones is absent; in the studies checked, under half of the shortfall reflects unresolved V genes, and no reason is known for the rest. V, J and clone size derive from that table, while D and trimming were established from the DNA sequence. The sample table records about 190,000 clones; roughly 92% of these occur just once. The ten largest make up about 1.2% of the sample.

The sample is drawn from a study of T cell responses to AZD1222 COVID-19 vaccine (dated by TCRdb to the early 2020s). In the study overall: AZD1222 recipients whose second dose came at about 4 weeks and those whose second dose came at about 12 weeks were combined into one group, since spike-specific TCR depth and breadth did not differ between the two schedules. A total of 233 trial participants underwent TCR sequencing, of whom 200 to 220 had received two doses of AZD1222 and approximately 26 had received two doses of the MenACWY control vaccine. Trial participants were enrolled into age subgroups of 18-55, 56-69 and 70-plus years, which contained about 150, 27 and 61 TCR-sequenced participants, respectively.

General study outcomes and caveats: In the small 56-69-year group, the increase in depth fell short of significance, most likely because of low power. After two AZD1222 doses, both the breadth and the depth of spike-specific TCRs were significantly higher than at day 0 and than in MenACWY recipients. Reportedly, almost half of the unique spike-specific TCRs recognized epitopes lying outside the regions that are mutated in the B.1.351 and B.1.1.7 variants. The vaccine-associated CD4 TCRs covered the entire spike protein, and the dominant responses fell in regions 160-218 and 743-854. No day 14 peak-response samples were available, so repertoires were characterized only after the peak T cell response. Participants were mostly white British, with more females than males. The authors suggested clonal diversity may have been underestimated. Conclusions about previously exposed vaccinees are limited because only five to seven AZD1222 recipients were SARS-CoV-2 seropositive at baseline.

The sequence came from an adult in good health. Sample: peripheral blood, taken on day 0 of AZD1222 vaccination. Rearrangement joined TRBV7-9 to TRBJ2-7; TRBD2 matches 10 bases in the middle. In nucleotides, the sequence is TGTGCCAGCAGCCTGAGCGGGAGGGCAGGGGGTTCCTACGAGCAGTACTTC. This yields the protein CASSLSGRAGGSYEQYF.